This TCR beta chain was found in a study of T cell repertoires in cytomegalovirus infection. Overall study context: Well-studied HLA-B-restricted CMV epitopes were used in the study alongside recently identified HLA-C-restricted ones. Indicated by public TCR beta signatures were CMV infection and matching HLA type. Study results and caveats: Individuals carrying CMV plus the relevant HLA were identified by cumulative frequency of public TCR beta families.

Per germline, CDR1 SGHVS and CDR2 FNYEAQ. The CDR3 covers 14 residues. Trimming shortened V by 0 bases and J by 1 base, and 7 bases separated the two germline ends. MiXCR, applied by TCRdb to the reads, yields one record per CDR3 protein. The table has about 69,000 distinct CDR3 sequences, approximately 30% seen once; the top ten hold 45% to 75%. Worth noting for this clonotype: Its antigen is still unknown.

The TCR was taken from a human donor in good health (CMV status not recorded). Some clones in this sample may be carry-over from other donors' samples. J is TRBJ2-7 and V is TRBV7-6; a weak D match, TRBD1 (6 bases). The source was CD8+ T cells from cultured PBMCs, collected from culture after CMV antigen stimulation. CDR3 in amino acids: CASSLADRSYEQYF. In DNA, the CDR3 is TGTGCCAGCAGCTTAGCGGACAGATCCTACGAGCAGTACTTC.